This entry is about one TCR beta chain. This record comes from a study of blood T cell repertoires in COVID-19. Here immunoSEQ multiplex PCR was the method, and the copy in TCRdb shows in-frame clones only, minus some. The sample consists of about 270,000 clones, around nine tenths of them appearing once. CDR1 and CDR2 (germline): SGHNT, YYREEE (reference sequence). This CDR3 comprises 13 residues. The V and J ends lost 0 bases and 7 bases respectively, with 11 bases between them. This TCR derives from a man aged 40-49 years with active or convalescent COVID-19. Source material: peripheral blood. The V gene is TRBV5-4, the J gene TRBJ2-7; a possible D gene is TRBD2 (6 bases). The CDR3 bases are TGTGCCAGCAGCTTGGGGGCGGGGCGGGAGCAGTACTTC. It translates to CASSLGAGREQYF.